This T cell receptor (beta chain) was sequenced in a study of T cell responses to AZD1222 COVID-19 vaccine. Findings and limits, study-wide: Increased Spike-specific TCR breadth and depth were observed after two AZD1222 doses.

The germline V and J ends were trimmed by 5 bases and 7 bases, with 14 bases remaining between them. Germline CDR1 and CDR2: SGHVS and FQNEAQ. This CDR3 has 13 amino acids. Assay used: immunoSEQ multiplex PCR; TCRdb lists only in-frame clones, some missing. The table has over 120,000 clones, 70% to 90% seen once. This clone has only one observation. Its antigen is still unknown. V and J are TRBV7-8 and TRBJ1-2, with D unclear. This sample comprised peripheral blood, obtained on day 0 of AZD1222 vaccination. The sequence was obtained from an adult in good health. This chain's CDR3 is CASSRGTVIGYTF. DNA of the CDR3: TGTGCCAGCAGCCGAGGTACTGTGATTGGCTACACCTTC.